A single TCR beta chain is shown here with its context. In this sample, this clonotype turned up a few times. The clone's antigen remains unknown. Per-nucleotide qualities are absent, and no much larger clonotype sits a single base away. Between the V and J ends, shortened by 4 bases and 2 bases respectively, the junction contains 15 bases. CDR1 and CDR2 were assigned from the germline V gene as MDHEN and SYDVKM. The CDR3, cysteine through phenylalanine, is 15 amino acids long. Only the CDR3 DNA stays, 45 bases, in frame from base 1. Library preparation used 5' RACE. The instrument was an Illumina HiSeq 2500. A second PCR of roughly 7 to 11 cycles was performed with a sample-barcoded 5' primer and a J-beta primer mix. A unique molecular identifier was introduced onto each TCR beta cDNA molecule by a template-switch 5' adaptor carrying 12 random nucleotides. Each sample yielded at least 2.5 million CDR3-containing paired-end reads. First-strand cDNA synthesis was performed from all RNA using the Mint cDNA synthesis kit, with priming by a TRBC-specific oligonucleotide. All cDNA was treated with uracil-DNA glycosylase and then went through a first 18-cycle PCR with the universal primers M1SS and BC2_uni_R. The authors' pipeline ran thus. For normalization, 1 million high-quality reads were randomly selected from each sample, with every read carrying a distinct molecular identifier. Reads with shared molecular identifiers were discarded instead of being binned into consensus sequences. MiTCR, set to a Q25 quality threshold and the strictest error-elimination algorithm, was used for CDR3 identification, clonotype clustering and error correction. A nonparametric unseen species model using Euler transformation provided a lower-bound estimate of total TCR beta diversity. Starting from the raw public reads, TCRdb applied fastp trimming at Q25, assembled clones with MiXCR and retained in-frame beta chains. For every CDR3 protein sequence, its rows merge into one entry that carries the most common genes and DNA. It is TCRdb's table, rather than the study itself, that gives the V and J calls and clone size. This sample holds approximately 800,000 distinct CDR3 sequences; roughly 25% were observed only once. Together, the top ten hold under 4.5% of the sample.

This entry comes from a study of blood T cells in healthy people across ages (dated by TCRdb to 2013 to 2016). Turning to the overall study: In model experiments, template switching captured about one uniquely barcoded TCR beta cDNA molecule for every two T cells. Age-related changes in TCR beta repertoire diversity were measured in the study by deep sequencing normalized with unique cDNA molecular identifiers. Donors were grouped into four age groups: young (average 16 years), middle-aged (39), aged (roughly 67) and long-lived (around 80). Two additional independent replicas of 1 million unique cDNA reads from the same blood draw were analyzed for two donors (one aged 18 to 29 and one aged 80 or older).

Donors were 40 or so systemically healthy Caucasian individuals from Russia aged roughly 6 to 90 years. Around 9.7 milliliters of peripheral blood were collected from each donor into EDTA-treated Vacutainer tubes. Ficoll-Paque density-gradient centrifugation was used to isolate PBMCs, with at least 7 million per sample. Trizol reagent was used to extract total RNA from the PBMCs, yielding at least 6 micrograms per sample. For every donor, an aliquot of PBMCs went through flow cytometry to measure the percentages of naive CD45RAhigh/CD27high T cells. General conclusions and limits of the study: Total diversity estimates from one million sequenced T cells were considered lower bounds and underestimates. Observed TCR beta diversity correlated strongly with the percentage of naive T cells measured by flow cytometry. Because profiling used bulk unsorted PBMCs, naive and antigen-experienced compartments could not be compared conclusively. Observed TCR beta diversity per million T cells fell roughly linearly with age, and a significant reduction was already apparent by age roughly 41. Donor CMV infection status was unknown, potentially confounding age-related changes in expanded clonotypes. Compared with the aged group, the long-lived group had more naive CD4+ T cells, fewer expanded clones and increased TCR diversity, a pattern suggesting age selection.

Separately, the same data were catalogued under a study of T cells of mothers and their children. From that second study: The donors were nine systemically healthy Caucasian individuals, made up of three mothers and their six children. cDNA synthesis used all of the extracted RNA, with 1.5 ug of RNA in each 15 ul reaction. Sample barcodes and 2-4 random nucleotides were added via the M1S primer in the second PCR. Over 9.5 million TCR beta CDR3 reads came from each mother, compared with around 3 million reads from each child. Thymic selection similarly shapes TCR recombination output in related and unrelated pairs, with minor effect from inherited differences. Normalized repertoire overlap in related mother-child pairs was always slightly higher than in unrelated mother-child pairs, but the difference was never significant. No persistent microchimeric T cell clones were detected, at a sensitivity of around 97 clones per million clonotypes. In the study, deep NGS was used to compare the TCR beta repertoires of mothers and children, and features distinguishing related mother-child pairs from unrelated individuals were sought. On average, the children were approximately 11 +/- 4 years old, while the mothers were roughly 36 +/- 4 years old. Libraries were sequenced on Illumina HiSeq 2000 with 100+100 nt paired-end reads after adapter ligation with NEBNext reagents. To avoid cross-contamination, the mother libraries and the child libraries were prepared a month apart and sequenced in separate runs. Between about 500,000 and 2,300,000 distinct TCR beta clonotypes were identified per donor. Naive TCR beta clonotypes were estimated from low-frequency clonotypes matched to each donor's FACS-determined naive share, without sorting.

This TCR was recovered from a boy aged 5-17 years in good health. The rearranged chain carries TRBV28 and TRBJ2-7; possibly the D gene is TRBD2, per 5 matching bases. Sequencing used blood. CDR3 region: CASSWGSAGAYEQYF. The DNA sequence is as follows: TGTGCCAGCAGTTGGGGAAGCGCGGGCGCCTACGAGCAGTACTTC.